One and the same sample provided the 2 T cell receptor beta chains below, sequenced in a study of T cell responses to AZD1222 COVID-19 vaccine. TCRdb keeps only in-frame clones here, not all; method: immunoSEQ multiplex PCR. The sample comprises 150,000 or so clones, about 90% of which are singletons, and approximately 1.2% rests with the top ten. The sample was peripheral blood, taken 28 days after the second AZD1222 dose. The receptors come from an adult who received the AZD1222 COVID-19 vaccine.

The chain combines TRBV2 with TRBJ1-5; the D gene is possibly TRBD1 (5 bases). Germline-derived CDR1 and CDR2 are SNHLY and FYNNEI. Trimming left V 0 bases short and J 7 bases short, with 16 bases between. The CDR3 is 16 residues long. The DNA of the CDR3 is TGTGCCAGCAGTGAAGCAGCGGCAGGGTTTCTCCAGCCCCAGCATTTT. Protein sequence: CASSEAAAGFLQPQHF.

The gene calls are TRBV27 and TRBJ2-3; TRBD2 might be the D (5 bases). V gave up 7 bases and J gave up 2 bases, with 16 bases separating them. The CDR3 spans 15 residues. From germline, CDR1 is MNHEY and CDR2 SMNVEV (reference sequence). The CDR3 DNA reads TGTGCCAGCACCCCTGAAGGAGGATTCACAGATACGCAGTATTTT. Translation gives CASTPEGGFTDTQYF.